What follows is one T cell receptor beta chain and its context. Its antigen is still unknown. The sample belongs to a study of blood T cells in healthy people across ages. The V and J ends lost 6 bases and 7 bases, in that order; junction bases with no gene match: 7. This CDR3 region has 12 residues. The germline gives CDR1 SQVTM, CDR2 ANQGSEA. Sample-barcoded 5' priming and a J-beta primer mix drove a second PCR of 7 to 11 cycles. TCRdb re-called the 5' RACE reads with MiXCR, one entry per CDR3 protein. The sample includes about 970,000 distinct CDR3 sequences, just over 50% of them seen just once. The study, taken as a whole, reports: Long-lived and aged donors differed, with more naive CD4+ cells and higher diversity in the long-lived. Significant beta diversity loss was already apparent by age about 39, declining roughly linearly.

Source material: blood. This receptor was taken from a woman aged 55 to 70 in good health. The chain has TRBV29-1 and TRBJ2-7, with TRBD1 identical over 9 bases. The CDR3 DNA is TGCAGCGTACAGGGGGCGGAGGGTGAGCAGTACTTC. It codes for CSVQGAEGEQYF.